One and the same sample provided the 11 T cell receptor beta chains below, sequenced in a study of sequential checkpoint blockade in melanoma. Sequencing used immunoSEQ multiplex PCR; TCRdb keeps in-frame clones, though not all of them. The sample yields about 12,000 clones, roughly four fifths seen once. This sample's treatment: randomized to nivolumab then ipilimumab (arm A) or the reverse (arm B). The sample was CD8+ T cells sorted from blood (inferred from file names), taken from a patient given nivolumab and ipilimumab in sequence. The receptors shown here come from a human donor with melanoma.

The V and J genes are TRBV15 and TRBJ1-2; D remains unclear. The CDR3 consists of 15 residues. CDR1 and CDR2 from the germline V gene are LNHNV and YYDKDF (reference sequence). Trimming shortened V by 0 bases and J by 4 bases, and 12 bases separated the two germline ends. The DNA for the CDR3 is TGTGCCACCAGCAGAGATCCGTCGGGTTCCTATGGCTACACCTTC. Encoded protein: CATSRDPSGSYGYTF. Filled out from reference TRBV15 and TRBJ1-2, the complete variable domain reads DAMVIQNPRYQVTQFGKPVTLSCSQTLNHNVMYWYQQKSSQAPKLLFHYYDKDFNNEADTPDNFQSRRPNTSFCFLDIRSPGLGDTAMYLCATSRDPSGSYGYTFGSGTRLTVV.

The chain recombines TRBV28 with TRBJ2-2; TRBD2 aligns across 11 bases. This CDR3 has 15 amino acids. J lost 5 bases, V lost 4 bases, and 3 bases had no gene match. The germline gives CDR1 MDHEN, CDR2 SYDVKM. As DNA, the CDR3 is TGTGCCAGCAGTTCATCTAGCGGGAGGACCGGGGAGCTGTTTTTT. Residues: CASSSSSGRTGELFF.

V and J are TRBV11-2 and TRBJ2-7, with D perhaps TRBD1 (5 bases). With 0 bases removed from V and 7 bases from J, the gap between germline ends came to 10 bases. Germline lookup yields CDR1 SGHAT and CDR2 FQNNGV. This CDR3 is 13 amino acids long. The CDR3 spells CASSLEVGREQYF. The CDR3, as DNA: TGTGCCAGCAGCTTAGAGGTGGGGCGGGAGCAGTACTTC.

This rearrangement joins TRBV7-9 to TRBJ2-1; D not resolved. Germline values: CDR1 SEHNR, CDR2 FQNEAQ (reference sequence). The CDR3 is 14 residues long. The V end lost 3 bases, the J end lost 0 bases, and 6 bases lay between the germline ends. CDR3: CASSFSSSYNEQFF. The CDR3 bases are TGTGCCAGCAGCTTCTCGAGCTCCTACAATGAGCAGTTCTTC. Looking up the rest from reference TRBV7-9 and TRBJ2-1 gives the full variable domain: DTGVSQNPRHKITKRGQNVTFRCDPISEHNRLYWYRQTLGQGPEFLTYFQNEAQLEKSRLLSDRFSAERPKGSFSTLEIQRTEQGDSAMYLCASSFSSSYNEQFFGPGTRLTVL.

The gene calls are TRBV7-9 and TRBJ1-2; 11 bases match TRBD1. Trimming removed 3 bases from V and 6 bases from J; junction bases left unmatched: 12. CDR3 length equals 17 residues. Germline V gives CDR1 SEHNR, CDR2 FQNEAQ (reference sequence). CDR3 nucleotide sequence: TGTGCCAGCAGCTTTACCGGGACAGGGGGACCTTTGGATGGCTACACCTTC. It encodes CASSFTGTGGPLDGYTF.

V usage is TRBV27 and J usage is TRBJ1-5; TRBD1 aligns across 8 bases. V trimming: 5 bases; J trimming: 2 bases; junction bases outside the gene matches: 2. The CDR3 runs to 14 residues. The germline gives CDR1 MNHEY, CDR2 SMNVEV (reference sequence). Here the CDR3 DNA reads TGTGCCAGCAGTCCGACAGGGGGCAATCAGCCCCAGCATTTT. Its translation: CASSPTGGNQPQHF.

The rearrangement joins TRBV13 to TRBJ2-5; no clear D. CDR3 length: 15 residues. Between the trimmed V and J ends, which lost 5 bases and 1 base, there was a span of 14 bases. The germline V gene encodes CDR1 PRHDT and CDR2 FYEKMQ (reference sequence). CDR3 DNA sequence: TGTGCCAGCAGCCCCGCGCGGAGAGGCCAAGAGACCCAGTACTTC. It translates to CASSPARRGQETQYF.

The rearrangement uses TRBV9 and TRBJ1-6, with D perhaps matching TRBD1 (6 bases). CDR3 length: 15 amino acids. Germline CDR1 reads SGDLS; CDR2 reads YYNGEE. V shed 3 bases and J shed 1 base, with 8 bases lying between them. The CDR3 spells CASSARGSYNSPLHF. CDR3 nucleotides: TGTGCCAGCAGCGCCAGGGGTTCCTATAATTCACCCCTCCACTTT.

The chain recombines TRBV11-2 with TRBJ2-7; TRBD1 matches at 7 bases. The CDR3 runs to 13 residues. Germline CDR1 reads SGHAT; CDR2 reads FQNNGV. The trim removed 3 bases at V and 2 bases at J, leaving 1 base unmatched. CDR3 in DNA: TGTGCCAGCAGCTTCGGACAGGCCTACGAGCAGTACTTC. It encodes CASSFGQAYEQYF.

In this sample, this clone turned up a few times. The V call is TRBV5-6, the J call TRBJ1-2; tentative D call: TRBD1 (6 bases). Germline V gene data show CDR1 as SGHDT and CDR2 as YYEEEE. The CDR3 extends over 14 amino acids. Trimming pared 6 bases from V and 4 bases from J, leaving 16 bases between. The CDR3 sequence: CASIIRGVGYGYTF. The CDR3 bases are TGTGCCAGCATCATCAGGGGAGTTGGCTATGGCTACACCTTC. The full variable domain, in which reference TRBV5-6 and TRBJ1-2 provide the parts outside the CDR3, is DAGVTQSPTHLIKTRGQQVTLRCSPKSGHDTVSWYQQALGQGPQFIFQYYEEEERQRGNFPDRFSGHQFPNYSSELNVNALLLGDSALYLCASIIRGVGYGYTFGSGTRLTVV.

The rearrangement joins TRBV7-8 to TRBJ1-4; D unclear. The CDR3 sequence is 16 residues long. Germline CDR1 SGHVS, CDR2 FQNEAQ. Trimming pared 5 bases from V and 8 bases from J, leaving 21 bases between. CDR3 DNA sequence: TGTGCCAGCAGCCCGGACCGCGCCAGTAGAGGGGAAAAACTGTTTTTT. It translates to CASSPDRASRGEKLFF.